One sample yielded the 23 T cell receptor beta chains listed below, sequenced in a study of blood T cell repertoires in COVID-19. Clones were read by immunoSEQ multiplex PCR, and TCRdb kept only the in-frame ones, dropping some. Among 130,000 or so clones listed, 86% were seen once. Material: peripheral blood. The receptors were sampled from a woman aged 60-75 years with acute or convalescent COVID-19.

The chain joins TRBV18 to TRBJ1-2, with a weak D call TRBD1 (6 bases). Germline loops: CDR1 KGHSH, CDR2 LQKENI. With 5 bases removed from V and 0 bases from J, the gap between germline ends came to 10 bases. This CDR3 region has 14 residues. The CDR3 protein is CASSTGTANYGYTF. CDR3 DNA: TGTGCCAGCTCAACAGGGACGGCTAACTATGGCTACACCTTC.

This clone is a singleton in its sample. CDR3 sequence: CATSDRRYQTTDTQYF. DNA for the CDR3: TGTGCCACCAGTGACCGGAGATATCAAACCACAGATACGCAGTATTTT. This chain connects TRBV24-1 to TRBJ2-3; unclear D gene. Germline V gene sequence: CDR1 KGHDR, CDR2 SFDVKD. CDR3 length: 16 residues. V lost 4 bases and J 2 bases, leaving 15 bases between the germline ends.

This sequence joins TRBV6-2 or TRBV6-3 and TRBJ1-1, with 10 bases that match TRBD1. J gave up 2 bases and V 2 bases, and 8 bases lay outside the gene matches. Germline V gives CDR1 MNHEY, CDR2 SVGEGT. This CDR3 is built from 17 residues. The CDR3 coding sequence is TGTGCCAGCAGTTACCCCGGGACAGGGGCATATAACACTGAAGCTTTCTTT. Amino acids: CASSYPGTGAYNTEAFF.

Note on this clone: The same CDR3 also results from other DNA sequences found in this sample. This chain joins TRBV19 and TRBJ2-7; the match to TRBD2 covers 9 bases. The germline CDR1 and CDR2 sequences are LNHDA and SQIVND (reference sequence). With V trimmed by 1 base and J by 3 bases, 4 bases remained unmatched. CDR3 length: 15 residues. CDR3 sequence reads: CASSIGAGGSYEQYF. In nucleotides, the CDR3 is TGTGCCAGTAGTATAGGAGCGGGGGGTAGCTACGAGCAGTACTTC.

The V and J genes are TRBV28 and TRBJ2-7; TRBD1 might be the D (5 bases). The CDR3 consists of 15 residues. The germline CDR1 and CDR2 sequences are MDHEN and SYDVKM. Deletions cut 4 bases from V and 6 bases from J, with 19 bases between. CDR3 DNA sequence: TGTGCCAGCAGTTCCTCCCAGGGTTTATCGGGCGAGCAGTACTTC. Protein product: CASSSSQGLSGEQYF.

V is TRBV10-3 and J is TRBJ1-2; a weak D match, TRBD1 (6 bases). This CDR3 has 13 amino acids. The V gene lost 3 bases and the J gene lost 7 bases, with 12 bases spanning the gap. Germline V gene lookup returns CDR1 ENHRY and CDR2 SYGVKD. The CDR3: CAISDGGALGYTF. The DNA of the CDR3 is TGTGCCATCAGTGACGGGGGGGCGCTTGGCTACACCTTC.

The chain has TRBV6-2 or TRBV6-3 and TRBJ2-1, with TRBD2 identical over 9 bases. The CDR3 has 19 residues. CDR1 MNHEY and CDR2 SVGEGT come from the germline V gene. V lost 6 bases to trimming and J lost 0 bases; unmatched junction nucleotides: 15. CDR3: CASSPRGLAGTSSYNEQFF. The CDR3 DNA follows: TGTGCCAGCAGCCCAAGGGGGCTAGCGGGAACAAGCTCCTACAATGAGCAGTTCTTC.

The chain couples TRBV2 to TRBJ2-1, with D tentatively TRBD2 (6 bases). Germline lookup yields CDR1 SNHLY and CDR2 FYNNEI. Between the trimmed V and J ends, which lost 3 bases and 6 bases, there was a span of 18 bases. CDR3 size: 16 residues. The CDR3 DNA follows: TGTGCCAGCAGTGAGGTAGCGGAGTCCCGGGGCAATGAGCAGTTCTTC. Residues: CASSEVAESRGNEQFF.

The chain carries TRBV30 and TRBJ1-2, with 8 bases lining up with TRBD1. V lost 7 bases, J lost 5 bases, and 12 bases stayed unmatched. From germline, CDR1 is GTSNPN and CDR2 SVGIG (reference sequence). The CDR3 sequence is 14 residues long. This CDR3 is CASPMRTGYYGYTF. The CDR3 DNA reads as TGTGCCTCTCCGATGCGGACAGGGTATTATGGCTACACCTTC.

The CDR3 DNA reads TGTGCCAGCAGCCAAATGAGGGCCGGGACAGGGAGGGAAAAACTGTTTTTT. It translates to CASSQMRAGTGREKLFF. This chain connects TRBV14 to TRBJ1-4; 9 bases are a match to TRBD1. The CDR3 extends over 17 amino acids. V lost 2 bases to trimming and J lost 8 bases; unmatched junction nucleotides: 12. Germline CDR1 is SGHDN and CDR2 is FVKESK. Full variable domain (rest looked up from reference TRBV14 and TRBJ1-4): EAGVTQFPSHSVIEKGQTVTLRCDPISGHDNLYWYRRVMGKEIKFLLHFVKESKQDESGMPNNRFLAERTGGTYSTLKVQPAELEDSGVYFCASSQMRAGTGREKLFFGSGTQLSVL.

The chain links TRBV5-4 to TRBJ2-2; D might be TRBD2 (6 bases). The CDR3 has 16 amino acids. Trimming took off 0 bases at V and 5 bases at J, with 14 bases between the two ends. Germline CDR1 reads SGHNT; CDR2 reads YYREEE (reference sequence). CDR3: CASSLARGRNTGELFF. CDR3 DNA: TGTGCCAGCAGCTTGGCCCGGGGGAGAAATACCGGGGAGCTGTTTTTT.

The sample holds one count of this clone. The rearrangement uses TRBV19 and TRBJ2-3, with D maybe TRBD1 (5 bases). V shed 1 base and J shed 6 bases, with 20 bases lying between them. The germline V gene has CDR1 LNHDA and CDR2 SQIVND (reference sequence). This CDR3 is built from 17 residues. CDR3 protein: CASSIGLGPTWSDTQYF. CDR3 sequence (DNA): TGTGCCAGTAGTATAGGCTTGGGGCCTACGTGGTCTGATACGCAGTATTTT.

V gene TRBV5-3 combines with J gene TRBJ1-6; TRBD1 matches at 8 bases. TRBV5-3 qualifies as an ORF whose function is uncertain. Trimming took 5 bases from V and 5 from J; bases not matched to a gene: 18. This CDR3 is 19 amino acids long. The CDR3 loop reads CARRRPDRGGGLHNSPLHF. In DNA, the CDR3 is TGTGCCAGAAGGAGACCCGACAGGGGTGGGGGGCTTCATAATTCACCCCTCCACTTT.

The chain links TRBV7-9 to TRBJ1-1; D unclear. The germline CDR1 and CDR2 sequences are SEHNR and FQNEAQ (reference sequence). This CDR3 has 14 amino acids. V dropped 5 bases and J dropped 1 base, with 11 bases sitting between them. Here the CDR3 DNA reads TGTGCCAGCAGCCTTATAGAAGCGAACACTGAAGCTTTCTTT. Encoded protein: CASSLIEANTEAFF.

The V gene is TRBV5-6, the J gene TRBJ1-2, with 7 bases identical to TRBD1. V was pared by 4 bases and J by 0 bases, with 9 bases of the junction left unmatched. Germline V gives CDR1 SGHDT, CDR2 YYEEEE. CDR3 size: 16 residues. The CDR3 sequence: CASSPETGLANYGYTF. The CDR3 DNA follows: TGTGCCAGCAGCCCCGAGACAGGGTTAGCTAACTATGGCTACACCTTC.

The chain uses TRBV30 and TRBJ2-3; 7 positions agree with TRBD2. Germline CDR1 is GTSNPN and CDR2 is SVGIG (reference sequence). The V segment lost 5 bases and the J segment 2 bases; nucleotides outside the gene matches: 10. This CDR3 region has 15 residues. The CDR3 region has the DNA TGTGCCTGGTTCGCCGGCGGGGGTCACACAGATACGCAGTATTTT. This sequence encodes CAWFAGGGHTDTQYF.

This clone came up once. The chain has TRBV5-1 and TRBJ1-1, with D unresolved. Germline values: CDR1 SGHRS, CDR2 YFSETQ. The CDR3 is 12 residues long. Deletions cut 4 bases from V and 11 bases from J, with 15 bases between. Here the CDR3 reads CASSLPQEEAFF. Here the CDR3 DNA reads TGCGCCAGCAGCCTGCCCCAGGAGGAGGCTTTCTTT.

The chain is built from TRBV4-3 and TRBJ2-3, with 10 bases fitting TRBD2. The CDR3 sequence is 16 residues long. Looked up from germline, CDR1 is LGHNA and CDR2 is YSLEER. V lost 5 bases and J lost 0; bases outside the gene matches: 5. CDR3 region: CASSEGLAISTDTQYF. For the CDR3, the DNA is TGCGCCAGCAGCGAGGGACTAGCGATTAGCACAGATACGCAGTATTTT.

This clone was recorded once. The J gene is TRBJ2-7, the V gene TRBV24-1; the match to TRBD1 covers 9 bases. The V gene end was trimmed by 2 bases and the J gene end by 6 bases; junction bases not matched to a gene: 4. Germline CDR1 reads KGHDR; CDR2 reads SFDVKD. The CDR3 is made up of 14 amino acids. CDR3 coding DNA: TGTGCCACCAGTGATTCGGTGACAGGGGGCGAGCAGTACTTC. Protein sequence: CATSDSVTGGEQYF.

The genes are TRBV10-2 and TRBJ1-1; perhaps TRBD1 as D (5 bases). Germline V gene sequence: CDR1 WSHSY, CDR2 SAAADI. V shed 6 bases and J shed 0 bases, with 11 bases lying between them. The CDR3 is 14 residues long. The CDR3: CASRLGQMNTEAFF. The CDR3, as DNA: TGCGCCAGCAGGTTAGGACAAATGAACACTGAAGCTTTCTTT.

This clone was counted a few times. The chain joins TRBV6-6 to TRBJ1-1, with D unresolved. V lost 4 bases, J lost 1 base, and 7 bases lay in between. Germline-derived CDR1 and CDR2 are MNHNY and SVGAGI (reference sequence). The CDR3 runs to 13 residues. The CDR3 region is CASSSGWNTEAFF. The CDR3 DNA is TGTGCCAGCAGTTCAGGTTGGAACACTGAAGCTTTCTTT.

This chain connects TRBV9 to TRBJ2-3, with 7 bases matching TRBD2. The CDR3 is 16 residues long. The V and J ends lost 0 bases and 4 bases, in that order; junction bases with no gene match: 8. Germline V CDR1 and CDR2: SGDLS, YYNGEE. The CDR3 DNA follows: TGTGCCAGCAGCGTAGGAGATGGCGGGGGATCAGATACGCAGTATTTT. Translated, it gives CASSVGDGGGSDTQYF.

The gene calls are TRBV10-3 and TRBJ2-7; the D gene is possibly TRBD2 (5 bases). V was pared by 4 bases and J by 0 bases, with 10 bases between. Per germline, CDR1 ENHRY and CDR2 SYGVKD. There are 14 residues in the CDR3. The CDR3 region is CAISGNEGSYEQYF. CDR3 nucleotides: TGTGCCATCAGTGGCAACGAGGGCTCCTACGAGCAGTACTTC.